A single sample is the source of the 24 T cell receptor beta chains below, sequenced in a study of shared clonotypes between healthy human individuals. Repertoires were generated with immunoSEQ multiplex PCR, while TCRdb's copy carries only in-frame clones and drops some. The repertoire holds 950,000 to 1,200,000 clones, with roughly 77% as singletons. The sequenced sample consisted of memory CD4+ T cells from PBMCs. The subset: CD45RA-negative fraction. The receptors were sampled from a man younger than 30 in good health. Some clones in this sample may be carry-over from other donors' samples.

The V and J genes are TRBV9 and TRBJ2-5, with 7 bases matching TRBD2. CDR1 is SGDLS and CDR2 is YYNGEE in the germline V gene. The CDR3 covers 17 residues. V lost 0 bases and J lost 2; bases outside the gene matches: 10. As DNA, the CDR3 is TGTGCCAGCAGCGTAGGCGTGCGAGCGGGGAAACAAGAGACCCAGTACTTC. Its translation: CASSVGVRAGKQETQYF.

This rearrangement joins TRBV6-6 to TRBJ2-7; TRBD2 matches at 7 bases. The CDR3 contains 16 residues. V lost 7 bases, J lost 4 bases, and 16 bases stayed unmatched. Germline V lookup: CDR1 MNHNY, CDR2 SVGAGI (reference sequence). The CDR3 loop reads CASTPKSGLGYYEQYF. The DNA of the CDR3 is TGTGCCAGCACTCCGAAATCTGGACTAGGGTATTACGAGCAGTACTTC.

This chain's CDR3 is CASSSTTNTGELFF. For the CDR3, the DNA is TGTGCCAGCAGCTCCACTACGAACACCGGGGAGCTGTTTTTT. The genes are TRBV5-5 and TRBJ2-2; no clear D. Germline loops: CDR1 SGHKS, CDR2 YYEKEE (reference sequence). This CDR3 comprises 14 residues. V gave up 3 bases and J gave up 0 bases, with 6 bases separating them. The full variable domain, completed using reference TRBV5-5 and TRBJ2-2, is DAGVTQSPTHLIKTRGQQVTLRCSPISGHKSVSWYQQVLGQGPQFIFQYYEKEERGRGNFPDRFSARQFPNYSSELNVNALLLGDSALYLCASSSTTNTGELFFGEGSRLTVL.

This chain uses TRBV5-1 with TRBJ1-1, with D unclear. V was pared by 0 bases and J by 7 bases, with 13 bases between. This CDR3 region has 14 residues. Per the germline V gene, CDR1 is SGHRS and CDR2 is YFSETQ. The CDR3 nucleotides are TGCGCCAGCAGCTTGGAGGAGGTACGGGTTGAAGCTTTCTTT. It yields the protein CASSLEEVRVEAFF.

A remark on this clone: The sample carries other DNA sequences with the same CDR3. The rearrangement uses TRBV2 and TRBJ1-2; D perhaps matches TRBD1 (6 bases). V was cut by 4 bases and J by 2 bases, with 8 bases left in between. CDR1 is SNHLY, CDR2 FYNNEI, per germline. CDR3 length equals 13 residues. This CDR3 reads CASSATGNYGYTF. The CDR3 bases are TGTGCCAGCAGTGCTACAGGGAACTATGGCTACACCTTC.

Only a few counts were recorded for this clone. This chain uses TRBV7-9 with TRBJ1-1; 7 nucleotides match TRBD1. V was pared by 1 base and J by 10 bases, with 3 bases of the junction left unmatched. The CDR3 sequence is 12 residues long. CDR1 SEHNR and CDR2 FQNEAQ come from the germline V gene (reference sequence). This CDR3 is CASSLVQGGAFF. CDR3 nucleotide sequence: TGTGCCAGCAGCTTAGTCCAGGGGGGAGCTTTCTTT. Full variable domain (outside the CDR3, taken from reference TRBV7-9 and TRBJ1-1): DTGVSQNPRHKITKRGQNVTFRCDPISEHNRLYWYRQTLGQGPEFLTYFQNEAQLEKSRLLSDRFSAERPKGSFSTLEIQRTEQGDSAMYLCASSLVQGGAFFGQGTRLTVV.

Remarks on this clone: The same CDR3 arises from other DNA sequences in this sample as well. V gene TRBV7-3 combines with J gene TRBJ1-2; D gene uncertain. Germline V gives CDR1 SGHTA, CDR2 FQGTGA. The CDR3 spans 14 residues. V shed 1 base and J shed 1 base, with 7 bases lying between them. The CDR3 is CASSLNRDNYGYTF. In DNA, the CDR3 is TGTGCCAGCAGCTTAAACCGGGATAACTATGGCTACACCTTC.

The chain has TRBV15 and TRBJ1-2, with a possible D match to TRBD1 (6 bases). The ends were cut back, 1 base at V and 8 bases at J, with 20 bases in the middle. The CDR3 consists of 16 residues. Germline lookup yields CDR1 LNHNV and CDR2 YYDKDF (reference sequence). DNA for the CDR3: TGTGCCACCAGCAGAGTCCACAGGGCCGACCCTAAGGGCTACACCTTC. Its protein product is CATSRVHRADPKGYTF.

V and J are TRBV28 and TRBJ1-5, with D uncertain. Germline assignment: CDR1 MDHEN and CDR2 SYDVKM. The CDR3 extends over 12 amino acids. V lost 8 bases, J lost 8 bases, and 13 bases lay in between. Here the CDR3 DNA reads TGTGCCAGCGCCGTCCCGCTCAAGCCCCAGCATTTT. Residues: CASAVPLKPQHF.

V is TRBV7-3 and J is TRBJ2-7; 9 bases match TRBD2. V dropped 6 bases and J dropped 6; count of bases not matched to a gene: 3. Germline V gene data show CDR1 as SGHTA and CDR2 as FQGTGA. The CDR3 is 12 residues long. The CDR3 protein is CASSAGGPEQYF. In DNA, the CDR3 is TGTGCCAGCAGTGCGGGGGGGCCCGAGCAGTACTTC.

The chain employs TRBV5-4 and TRBJ2-1, with D possibly being TRBD1 or TRBD2 (5 bases each). The CDR3 has 15 residues. Trimming shortened V by 4 bases and J by 8 bases, and 19 bases separated the two germline ends. Germline CDR1 SGHNT, CDR2 YYREEE (reference sequence). CDR3 residues: CASSRWGGSGDEQFF. DNA of the CDR3: TGTGCCAGCAGCCGCTGGGGCGGGTCGGGTGATGAGCAGTTCTTC.

The V call is TRBV7-8, the J call TRBJ2-1; D gene ambiguous. This CDR3 region has 12 residues. V was cut by 3 bases and J by 15 bases, with 15 bases left in between. Germline assignment: CDR1 SGHVS and CDR2 FQNEAQ. The CDR3 coding sequence is TGTGCCAGCAGCTTCGAAACAGAATATCTGTTCTTC. Encoded protein: CASSFETEYLFF. The variable domain in full, with the rest retrieved from reference TRBV7-8 and TRBJ2-1, is GAGVSQSPRYKVAKRGQDVALRCDPISGHVSLFWYQQALGQGPEFLTYFQNEAQLDKSGLPSDRFFAERPEGSVSTLKIQRTQQEDSAVYLCASSFETEYLFFGPGTRLTVL.

The chain joins TRBV6-5 to TRBJ1-4; D unclear. Germline CDR1 is MNHEY and CDR2 is SVGAGI. V was trimmed by 2 bases and J by 8 bases, leaving 18 bases between them. CDR3 length equals 16 residues. The CDR3 nucleotides are TGTGCCAGCAGTTACGGTCGGGGTCCCCCGGAGGAAAAACTGTTTTTT. This sequence encodes CASSYGRGPPEEKLFF.

This clone was counted between two and nine times. The chain combines TRBV7-8 with TRBJ2-2; possible D gene TRBD2, 6 bases. Germline values: CDR1 SGHVS, CDR2 FQNEAQ. The CDR3 length is 15 residues. With 5 bases removed from V and 4 bases from J, the gap between germline ends came to 14 bases. The CDR3 DNA reads TGTGCCAGCAGCAAGGGACTGTCCAGCACCGGGGAGCTGTTTTTT. It yields the protein CASSKGLSSTGELFF.

This clone came up once. This chain uses TRBV30 with TRBJ2-1, with 7 nucleotides matching TRBD2. Per germline, CDR1 GTSNPN and CDR2 SVGIG (reference sequence). J lost 5 bases, V lost 2 bases, and 6 bases had no gene match. The CDR3 is made up of 14 amino acids. CDR3 nucleotides: TGTGCCTGGAGTCTCGGGACTACCCACAATGAGCAGTTCTTC. Translation gives CAWSLGTTHNEQFF.

The chain is built from TRBV11-2 and TRBJ2-3, with D unresolved. The CDR3 runs to 13 residues. CDR1 SGHAT and CDR2 FQNNGV come from the germline V gene. V lost 2 bases, J lost 4 bases, and 7 bases lay in between. This CDR3 is CASSLNGPDTQYF. In DNA form, the CDR3 reads TGTGCCAGCAGCTTAAACGGACCAGATACGCAGTATTTT.

This sequence joins TRBV2 and TRBJ2-3; D may be TRBD1 (5 bases). The CDR3 has 13 amino acids. Trimming shortened V by 8 bases and J by 7 bases, and 16 bases separated the two germline ends. Looked up from germline, CDR1 is SNHLY and CDR2 is FYNNEI. The CDR3 bases are TGTGCCAGCTTTAGGGGCTCTGGCAATACGCAGTATTTT. This translates into CASFRGSGNTQYF.

V usage is TRBV19 and J usage is TRBJ2-1; no clear D gene. Germline V gene sequence: CDR1 LNHDA, CDR2 SQIVND (reference sequence). The CDR3 has 14 amino acids. V gave up 6 bases and J gave up 3 bases, with 12 bases separating them. CDR3 protein: CASREHGYYNEQFF. CDR3 sequence (DNA): TGTGCCAGTAGAGAACACGGGTACTACAATGAGCAGTTCTTC.

This clone was detected only once. The chain combines TRBV9 with TRBJ2-3, with a tentative D call TRBD2 (6 bases). This CDR3 has 15 residues. Between the trimmed V and J ends, which lost 3 bases and 6 bases, there was a span of 17 bases. Per the germline V gene, CDR1 is SGDLS and CDR2 is YYNGEE. As DNA, the CDR3 is TGTGCCAGCAGCGCAGCCGGGACTCCTATGGATACGCAGTATTTT. Translating it yields CASSAAGTPMDTQYF.

The chain's CDR3 is CAWNQGLSETQYF. Written as DNA, the CDR3 is TGTGCCTGGAATCAGGGTTTAAGTGAGACCCAGTACTTC. J is TRBJ2-5 and V is TRBV30; D perhaps matches TRBD1 (5 bases). CDR1 GTSNPN and CDR2 SVGIG come from the germline V gene (reference sequence). Between the trimmed V and J ends, which lost 4 bases and 5 bases, there was a span of 14 bases. This CDR3 is built from 13 residues.

The chain is built from TRBV15 and TRBJ1-2; possibly TRBD1 for D (5 bases). Trimming shortened V by 1 base and J by 7 bases, and 10 bases separated the two germline ends. This CDR3 has 13 amino acids. Looked up from germline, CDR1 is LNHNV and CDR2 is YYDKDF (reference sequence). CDR3 in DNA: TGTGCCACCAGCAGAGTTGGGGCTGGTGGCTACACCTTC. Its translation is CATSRVGAGGYTF. Full variable domain (missing parts from reference TRBV15 and TRBJ1-2): DAMVIQNPRYQVTQFGKPVTLSCSQTLNHNVMYWYQQKSSQAPKLLFHYYDKDFNNEADTPDNFQSRRPNTSFCFLDIRSPGLGDTAMYLCATSRVGAGGYTFGSGTRLTVV.

Concerning this clone: In the same sample, other DNA sequences code for this CDR3. The chain joins TRBV25-1 to TRBJ2-5, with 7 bases lining up with TRBD2. The CDR3 contains 14 residues. The V and J ends lost 1 base and 5 bases, in that order; junction bases with no gene match: 4. Germline CDR1 is MGHDK and CDR2 is SYGVNS. CDR3 DNA: TGTGCCAGCAGTGAATTTCGGGGAGGGGAGACCCAGTACTTC. This codes for CASSEFRGGETQYF.

This clone was picked up one time. Within the sample, other DNA sequences also encode this same CDR3. The chain's CDR3 is CASSLPSGANVLTF. The CDR3 bases are TGTGCCAGCAGTTTACCGTCTGGGGCCAACGTCCTGACTTTC. The genes are TRBV28 and TRBJ2-6; D unclear. The CDR3 sequence is 14 residues long. The germline V and J ends were trimmed by 2 bases and 1 base, with 3 bases remaining between them. In germline, CDR1 is MDHEN, CDR2 SYDVKM.

The chain recombines TRBV19 with TRBJ2-3, with 7 bases lining up with TRBD2. The CDR3 has 15 amino acids. Per the germline V gene, CDR1 is LNHDA and CDR2 is SQIVND (reference sequence). V lost 8 bases and J lost 2; bases outside the gene matches: 10. The CDR3 DNA follows: TGTGCCAGTGGGGGGGAAGGACTCTCCACAGATACGCAGTATTTT. As protein: CASGGEGLSTDTQYF. Complete variable domain (other parts from reference TRBV19 and TRBJ2-3): DGGITQSPKYLFRKEGQNVTLSCEQNLNHDAMYWYRQDPGQGLRLIYYSQIVNDFQKGDIAEGYSVSREKKESFPLTVTSAQKNPTAFYLCASGGEGLSTDTQYFGPGTRLTVL.